One sample yielded the 6 T cell receptor beta chains listed below, sequenced in a study of regulatory dendritic cells for organ transplantation. Here immunoSEQ multiplex PCR was the method, and the copy in TCRdb shows in-frame clones only, minus some. The sample has around 29,000 clones, more than 70% seen once. Material for sequencing was naive CD8+ T cells from blood. This sample's subset: CD45RA+ naive T cells. The origin of the receptors is a human donor in good health.

J is TRBJ2-7 and V is TRBV5-1; 8 bases map to TRBD2. Per germline, CDR1 SGHRS and CDR2 YFSETQ. The CDR3 consists of 14 residues. V lost 5 bases and J lost 4; bases outside the gene matches: 8. As DNA, the CDR3 is TGCGCCAGCAGTATGGCGGGGGGCGAATACGAGCAGTACTTC. Translated: CASSMAGGEYEQYF.

The chain joins TRBV19 to TRBJ1-6; D possibly corresponds to TRBD1 (6 bases). V gave up 8 bases and J gave up 4 bases, with 9 bases separating them. CDR3 length equals 13 residues. CDR1 is LNHDA and CDR2 is SQIVND in the germline V gene (reference sequence). The CDR3 sequence is CASEQGYNSPLHF. The DNA for the CDR3 is TGTGCCAGTGAACAGGGATATAATTCACCCCTCCACTTT.

V is TRBV4-3 and J is TRBJ2-6, with D possibly TRBD1 on 6 matching bases. Germline V gene sequence: CDR1 LGHNA, CDR2 YSLEER. With 1 base removed from V and 1 base from J, the gap between germline ends came to 14 bases. This CDR3 comprises 18 residues. The CDR3 DNA reads TGCGCCAGCAGCCAAGGAACAGGGTTGAAGTCTGGGGCCAACGTCCTGACTTTC. The encoded protein is CASSQGTGLKSGANVLTF.

The chain recombines TRBV18 with TRBJ2-7, with D tentatively TRBD2 (7 bases). Trimming shortened V by 6 bases and J by 2 bases, and 14 bases separated the two germline ends. This CDR3 region has 14 residues. Looked up from germline, CDR1 is KGHSH and CDR2 is LQKENI. In DNA form, the CDR3 reads TGTGCCAGCTCCCTGGCGGGGGCAACCTACGAGCAGTACTTC. Protein sequence: CASSLAGATYEQYF.

Here the CDR3 reads CASSSWTGDNEQFF. The CDR3 DNA is TGTGCCAGCAGCTCCTGGACAGGGGACAATGAGCAGTTCTTC. The chain couples TRBV5-4 to TRBJ2-1, with TRBD1 identical over 9 bases. The ends lost 3 bases at V and 5 bases at J; junction bases unmatched: 3. Germline V gene lookup returns CDR1 SGHNT and CDR2 YYREEE (reference sequence). The CDR3 has 14 residues.

The rearrangement joins TRBV7-8 to TRBJ2-3; 14 bases line up with TRBD2. J gave up 2 bases and V 1 base, and 8 bases lay outside the gene matches. The length of the CDR3 is 19 residues. Germline CDR1 SGHVS, CDR2 FQNEAQ. The CDR3 loop is CASSLVLGLAGVDTDTQYF. Written as DNA, the CDR3 is TGTGCCAGCAGCTTAGTGTTGGGACTAGCGGGGGTAGACACAGATACGCAGTATTTT.